Shown below are 13 T cell receptor beta chains from a single sample sequenced in a study of multiple sclerosis patients with progressive multifocal leukoencephalopathy (dated by TCRdb to between 2019 and 2020). The library relied on the immunoSEQ multiplex PCR assay. Not all clones reach the TCRdb copy of this immuneACCESS table, which keeps in-frame sequences only. Checked studies attribute under half of the gap to unresolved V genes and leave the rest unexplained. For this sample the table gives roughly 32,000 clones, of which 80% to 90% were detected only once. Less than 7.5% of the sample is held by the ten biggest clonotypes. The time point label corresponds to: time of PML onset. The sample's treatment or condition label is to be understood as: on natalizumab therapy at sampling. The sequenced sample was PBMCs, obtained from a patient treated with natalizumab. The origin of the receptors is a woman between 35 and 50 years old with progressive multifocal leukoencephalopathy.

The chain recombines TRBV4-2 with TRBJ2-1; a weak D match, TRBD2 (5 bases). Germline CDR1 and CDR2: LGHNA and YNFKEQ. V lost 0 bases to trimming and J lost 12 bases, with 24 bases between them. The CDR3 is made up of 17 amino acids. CDR3 loop: CASSQDVADSSTRPQFF. CDR3 in DNA: TGTGCCAGCAGCCAAGATGTGGCGGACTCGAGCACAAGACCGCAGTTCTTC.

This chain connects TRBV5-1 to TRBJ2-1; 9 bases line up with TRBD1. With 6 bases clipped from V and 8 bases from J, the junction kept 9 bases outside the gene matches. The CDR3 covers 14 residues. Germline V gives CDR1 SGHRS, CDR2 YFSETQ. CDR3 coding DNA: TGCGCCAGCACCCTACAGGGGGCGAGGGATGAGCAGTTCTTC. This translates into CASTLQGARDEQFF.

This rearrangement joins TRBV12-5 to TRBJ2-1; possibly TRBD1 for D (6 bases). Trimming shortened V by 1 base and J by 7 bases, and 17 bases separated the two germline ends. The germline gives CDR1 LGHNT, CDR2 FRNRAP. The CDR3 sequence is 16 residues long. The CDR3 nucleotides read TGTGCTAGTGGTTTGGACAGGGTATCGGGAATTAATGAGCAGTTCTTC. Its protein product is CASGLDRVSGINEQFF.

The V call is TRBV18, the J call TRBJ2-5; a weak D match, TRBD2 (7 bases). CDR1 and CDR2 (germline): KGHSH, LQKENI. CDR3 size: 14 residues. The V gene lost 4 bases and the J gene lost 5 bases, with 14 bases spanning the gap. For the CDR3, the DNA is TGTGCCAGCTCACTCGGGGGGCGAAAGGAGACCCAGTACTTC. Translating gives CASSLGGRKETQYF.

The rearrangement uses TRBV27 and TRBJ2-3, with 7 bases aligning to TRBD2. J was trimmed by 2 bases and V by 3 bases; bases with no gene match: 5. Germline V lookup: CDR1 MNHEY, CDR2 SMNVEV (reference sequence). CDR3 length: 15 residues. As DNA, the CDR3 is TGTGCCAGCAGTTTGGGGACTATCTACACAGATACGCAGTATTTT. Amino acids: CASSLGTIYTDTQYF.

The V gene is TRBV5-1, the J gene TRBJ2-7; no definite D call. CDR3 length equals 14 residues. Germline V lookup: CDR1 SGHRS, CDR2 YFSETQ. V was shortened by 2 bases and J by 3 bases, with 12 bases between the two germline ends. The CDR3 DNA reads as TGCGCCAGCAGCTTCGGGTGGCCCAACTACGAGCAGTACTTC. Translation: CASSFGWPNYEQYF. Variable domain in full (rest from reference TRBV5-1 and TRBJ2-7): KAGVTQTPRYLIKTRGQQVTLSCSPISGHRSVSWYQQTPGQGLQFLFEYFSETQRNKGNFPGRFSGRQFSNSRSEMNVSTLELGDSALYLCASSFGWPNYEQYFGPGTRLTVT.

The V and J genes are TRBV7-3 and TRBJ2-2; tentative D call: TRBD2 (5 bases). The germline gives CDR1 SGHTA, CDR2 FQGTGA. The CDR3 contains 14 residues. Trimming pared 7 bases from V and 5 bases from J, leaving 14 bases between. The CDR3 coding sequence is TGTGCCAGCACGCTCGGGAATCATACCGGGGAGCTGTTTTTT. Protein sequence: CASTLGNHTGELFF.

The J gene is TRBJ1-3, the V gene TRBV28; unclear D gene. V lost 8 bases to trimming and J lost 4 bases, with 21 bases between them. CDR3 length equals 16 residues. Germline V gene data show CDR1 as MDHEN and CDR2 as SYDVKM. CDR3 protein: CASFSGVKMSGNTIYF. CDR3 coding DNA: TGTGCCAGCTTCAGCGGTGTAAAAATGTCCGGAAACACCATATATTTT.

The chain combines TRBV7-2 with TRBJ1-1; D is unresolved. The CDR3 is 14 residues long. Germline CDR1 is SGHTA and CDR2 is FQGNSA. V dropped 4 bases and J dropped 1 base, with 10 bases sitting between them. As DNA, the CDR3 is TGTGCCAGCAGCTCCACGACTTCGAACACTGAAGCTTTCTTT. It translates to CASSSTTSNTEAFF.

The rearrangement uses TRBV30 and TRBJ2-7, with TRBD1 matching 9 bases. The CDR3 is made up of 13 amino acids. Looked up from germline, CDR1 is GTSNPN and CDR2 is SVGIG (reference sequence). The junction had 3 bases not matched to a gene; V was cut back by 3 bases and J by 3 bases. The CDR3 bases are TGTGCCTGGAGGGGGACAGGGTTCTACGAGCAGTACTTC. Its protein is CAWRGTGFYEQYF.

The chain is built from TRBV5-1 and TRBJ2-6; 9 nucleotides match TRBD1. V was clipped by 2 bases and J by 4 bases; unmatched bases: 1. The CDR3 is 15 residues long. Germline V gene sequence: CDR1 SGHRS, CDR2 YFSETQ. Here the CDR3 DNA reads TGCGCCAGCAGCTTACAGGGGGCCGGGGCCAACGTCCTGACTTTC. It codes for CASSLQGAGANVLTF.

This sequence joins TRBV5-1 and TRBJ1-3; perhaps TRBD1 as D (6 bases). The V gene lost 7 bases and the J gene lost 0 bases, with 14 bases spanning the gap. Germline loops: CDR1 SGHRS, CDR2 YFSETQ. The CDR3 has 15 amino acids. In DNA form, the CDR3 reads TGCGCCAGCCGACAGGACGGGACCTCTGGAAACACCATATATTTT. This sequence encodes CASRQDGTSGNTIYF.

This chain links TRBV7-9 with TRBJ2-1; D call uncertain. This CDR3 is 12 amino acids long. CDR1 is SEHNR and CDR2 is FQNEAQ in the germline V gene (reference sequence). V lost 3 bases and J lost 8, with 8 bases in between. CDR3 amino acids: CASSFGYHEQFF. CDR3 nucleotide sequence: TGTGCCAGCAGCTTTGGGTACCATGAGCAGTTCTTC.